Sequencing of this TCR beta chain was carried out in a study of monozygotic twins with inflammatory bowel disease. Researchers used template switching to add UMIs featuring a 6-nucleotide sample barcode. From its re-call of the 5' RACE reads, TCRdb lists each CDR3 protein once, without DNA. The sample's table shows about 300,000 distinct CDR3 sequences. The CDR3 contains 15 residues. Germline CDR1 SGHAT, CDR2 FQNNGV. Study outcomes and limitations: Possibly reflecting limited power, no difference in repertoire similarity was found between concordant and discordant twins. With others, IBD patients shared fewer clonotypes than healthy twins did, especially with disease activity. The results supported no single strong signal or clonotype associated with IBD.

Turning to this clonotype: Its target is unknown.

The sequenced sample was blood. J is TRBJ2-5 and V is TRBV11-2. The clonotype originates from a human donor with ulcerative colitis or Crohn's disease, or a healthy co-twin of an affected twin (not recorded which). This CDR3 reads CASSLGGLNEETQYF.